The 12 T cell receptor beta chains given below trace back to one sample, sequenced in a study of early T cells in non-severe SARS-CoV-2 infection. TCRdb passed the 5' RACE reads through MiXCR, listing each CDR3 protein once. The table lists tens of thousands of distinct CDR3 sequences, more than 13% of them singletons, with roughly 3% in the top ten. The sequencing input was whole blood. These receptors were taken from an adult who was a healthcare worker with PCR-confirmed SARS-CoV-2 infection or an uninfected control (not recorded which).

This clonotype was recorded a few times. CDR3 nucleotides: TGCAGTGCCCGCGGGGGACTAGCGGCCTACAATGAGCAGTTCTTC. The encoded protein is CSARGGLAAYNEQFF. The V and J genes are TRBV20-1 and TRBJ2-1; 11 nucleotides agree with TRBD2. CDR1 is DFQATT and CDR2 is SNEGSKA in the germline V gene (reference sequence). The CDR3 is made up of 15 amino acids. The V segment lost 6 bases and the J segment 2 bases; nucleotides outside the gene matches: 6.

V gene TRBV29-1 combines with J gene TRBJ2-7; D might be TRBD1 (5 bases). The CDR3 spans 11 residues. Germline assignment: CDR1 SQVTM and CDR2 ANQGSEA. Trimming removed 7 bases from V and 2 bases from J, with 9 bases in between. As DNA, the CDR3 is TGCAGCGCTGCAGGGACCTACGAGCAGTACTTC. Translating gives CSAAGTYEQYF.

This clonotype was seen a handful of times. The rearrangement links TRBV7-2 to TRBJ1-2; no clear D. CDR1 and CDR2 (germline): SGHTA, FQGNSA. V shed 5 bases and J shed 4 bases, with 17 bases lying between them. The CDR3 has 15 residues. DNA for the CDR3: TGTGCCAGCAGCCTTGGCCTTCGGGGAAGCTATGGCTACACCTTC. It specifies CASSLGLRGSYGYTF.

This clonotype was seen a few times. The genes are TRBV6-6 and TRBJ1-1; D gene unclear. The V and J ends lost 6 bases and 1 base respectively, with 9 bases between them. The CDR3 sequence is 13 residues long. Germline V CDR1 and CDR2: MNHNY, SVGAGI (reference sequence). The CDR3 sequence is CASRSVPNTEAFF. DNA for the CDR3: TGTGCCAGCAGATCGGTTCCGAACACTGAAGCTTTCTTT.

The CDR3 loop is CASSYGTDNSPLHF. CDR3 in DNA: TGTGCCAGCAGTTACGGGACAGATAATTCACCCCTCCACTTT. The chain employs TRBV6-6 and TRBJ1-6, with TRBD1 matching over 7 bases. The germline CDR1 and CDR2 sequences are MNHNY and SVGAGI (reference sequence). The trim removed 2 bases at V and 5 bases at J, leaving 0 bases unmatched. The CDR3 loop spans 14 amino acids.

This clonotype appeared a few times. The V call is TRBV10-3, the J call TRBJ2-7; 7 positions match TRBD2. The CDR3 has 14 amino acids. Germline CDR1 and CDR2: ENHRY and SYGVKD. The V gene end was trimmed by 3 bases and the J gene end by 1 base; junction bases not matched to a gene: 3. CDR3 in amino acids: CAISDGGISYEQYF. The CDR3 DNA follows: TGTGCCATCAGTGACGGGGGGATATCCTACGAGCAGTACTTC.

This clonotype showed up just a few times. The chain links TRBV2 to TRBJ1-2; TRBD1 is a possible D gene (5 bases). CDR1 is SNHLY, CDR2 FYNNEI, per germline. The CDR3 spans 15 residues. The V end was cut by 1 base, the J end by 1 base, with 10 bases between. CDR3 region: CASSEGDDGNYGYTF. The CDR3 DNA sequence: TGTGCCAGCAGTGAAGGGGACGACGGTAACTATGGCTACACCTTC.

The chain is built from TRBV30 and TRBJ1-4, with 11 bases lining up with TRBD1. Per germline, CDR1 GTSNPN and CDR2 SVGIG (reference sequence). Trimming removed 3 bases from V and 0 bases from J; junction bases left unmatched: 3. The CDR3 contains 16 residues. CDR3 region: CAWSLGQGATNEKLFF. The CDR3 DNA follows: TGTGCCTGGAGCCTGGGACAGGGGGCAACTAATGAAAAACTGTTTTTT. Full variable domain (rest looked up from reference TRBV30 and TRBJ1-4): SQTIHQWPATLVQPVGSPLSLECTVEGTSNPNLYWYRQAAGRGLQLLFYSVGIGQISSEVPQNLSASRPQDRQFILSSKKLLLSDSGFYLCAWSLGQGATNEKLFFGSGTQLSVL.

This clonotype has at least ten counts. The chain recombines TRBV5-1 with TRBJ2-7; D gene uncertain. The CDR3 spans 13 residues. Trimming took off 2 bases at V and 3 bases at J, with 9 bases between the two ends. Germline lookup yields CDR1 SGHRS and CDR2 YFSETQ. Here the CDR3 reads CASSLMGIYEQYF. Here the CDR3 DNA reads TGCGCCAGCAGCTTAATGGGCATCTACGAGCAGTACTTC.

This clonotype was observed a handful of times. The rearrangement links TRBV5-1 to TRBJ2-3, with TRBD1 identical over 8 bases. Trimming removed 4 bases from V and 8 bases from J; junction bases left unmatched: 9. CDR3 length equals 14 residues. Germline V gene data show CDR1 as SGHRS and CDR2 as YFSETQ. The CDR3 loop is CASSPADRGGTQYF. The CDR3 bases are TGCGCCAGCAGCCCGGCCGACAGGGGAGGTACGCAGTATTTT. Filled out from reference TRBV5-1 and TRBJ2-3, the complete variable domain reads KAGVTQTPRYLIKTRGQQVTLSCSPISGHRSVSWYQQTPGQGLQFLFEYFSETQRNKGNFPGRFSGRQFSNSRSEMNVSTLELGDSALYLCASSPADRGGTQYFGPGTRLTVL.

The chain recombines TRBV19 with TRBJ2-7; 12 bases map to TRBD2. The CDR3 extends over 14 amino acids. CDR1 LNHDA and CDR2 SQIVND come from the germline V gene (reference sequence). J gave up 6 bases and V 8 bases, and 8 bases lay outside the gene matches. CDR3 residues: CASGSLAGGVEQYF. The CDR3 DNA is TGTGCCAGTGGGAGTCTAGCGGGAGGGGTCGAGCAGTACTTC.

This clonotype has at least ten counts. The chain joins TRBV7-2 to TRBJ2-3, with 16 bases matching TRBD2. This CDR3 spans 17 amino acids. Looked up from germline, CDR1 is SGHTA and CDR2 is FQGNSA. With V trimmed by 5 bases and J by 4 bases, 6 bases remained unmatched. CDR3 DNA: TGTGCCAGCAGCCCAACGGGACTAGCGGGAGGGGCAGATACGCAGTATTTT. Protein sequence: CASSPTGLAGGADTQYF.